Listed below are T cell receptor beta chains from one sample, sequenced in a study of cytotoxic CD8 clonotypes in ibrutinib-treated CLL. Profiled with immunoSEQ multiplex PCR; TCRdb holds only in-frame clones, not every one. The sample yields about 200,000 clones, roughly three quarters seen once. Sequencing used PBMCs, obtained after 12 months of ibrutinib treatment. These receptors all come from a human donor with chronic lymphocytic leukemia. CDR3s include the opening cysteine and the closing phenylalanine or tryptophan. A D gene is named only where the DNA matches it firmly. Clone size appears in some rows only: once, few, many, or a class for an expanded clone.

j_gene,abundance,v_gene,d_gene,len,CDR3aa,CDR3nt
TRBJ2-3,many,TRBV6-1,.,15,CASSEEAGSTDTQYF,TGTGCCAGCAGTGAGGAAGCGGGTAGCACAGATACGCAGTATTTT
TRBJ1-2,.,TRBV2,.,12,CASRGDSPGYTF,TGTGCCAGCAGGGGTGACAGCCCTGGCTACACCTTC
TRBJ1-3,.,TRBV7-6,TRBD1,14,CASSSGGGGNTIYF,TGTGCCAGCAGCTCAGGGGGCGGCGGAAACACCATATATTTT
TRBJ1-1,.,TRBV7-3,.,18,CASSLIWDRDMWNTEAFF,TGTGCCAGCAGCTTAATCTGGGATAGGGATATGTGGAACACTGAAGCTTTCTTT
TRBJ2-7,.,TRBV5-4,.,12,CASSWQGYEQYF,TGTGCCAGCAGCTGGCAGGGTTACGAGCAGTACTTC
TRBJ2-2,.,TRBV27,TRBD2,20,CASSLRPGGLAGGPFGELFF,TGTGCCAGCAGTTTACGACCCGGGGGACTAGCGGGAGGGCCTTTCGGGGAGCTGTTTTTT
TRBJ1-2,.,TRBV7-9,.,13,CASSLGEESGYTF,TGTGCCAGCAGCTTGGGGGAAGAGAGTGGCTACACCTTC
TRBJ2-1,few,TRBV9,.,16,CASSSRDYRTYNEQFF,TGTGCCAGCAGCAGCCGGGATTATAGGACCTACAATGAGCAGTTCTTC
TRBJ1-2,.,TRBV21-1,.,15,CASSKYQQDNYGYTF,TGTGCCAGCAGCAAATACCAACAAGATAACTATGGCTACACCTTC
TRBJ2-7,.,TRBV5-1,TRBD2,16,CASSFGGLAGVNEQYF,TGCGCCAGCAGCTTTGGAGGCCTAGCGGGGGTCAACGAGCAGTACTTC
TRBJ1-3,once,TRBV9,.,14,CASSVGWGGNTIYF,TGTGCCAGCAGCGTAGGCTGGGGGGGAAACACCATATATTTT